The 24 T cell receptor beta chains listed next were all sequenced from one sample in a study of shared clonotypes between healthy human individuals. Sequencing was performed with immunoSEQ multiplex PCR; in TCRdb, only in-frame clones are kept and a portion is missing. Here the sample spans around 240,000 clones, just over 65% being singletons. Material: memory CD4+ T cells sorted from blood. The subset was: CD45RA-negative fraction. Receptors originate from a man under 40 in good health.

This clone showed up just a few times. This sequence joins TRBV29-1 and TRBJ2-5; D remains ambiguous. The V and J ends lost 4 bases and 5 bases respectively, with 14 bases between them. Germline values: CDR1 SQVTM, CDR2 ANQGSEA. The CDR3 length is 13 residues. The CDR3 loop reads CSVVANPGETQYF. The CDR3 nucleotides are TGCAGCGTTGTGGCGAACCCTGGGGAGACCCAGTACTTC.

The V call is TRBV30, the J call TRBJ1-2; D gene ambiguous. Trimming left V 3 bases short and J 12 bases short, with 14 bases between. This CDR3 spans 11 amino acids. Germline CDR1 reads GTSNPN; CDR2 reads SVGIG (reference sequence). The CDR3 here is CAWSEGPRDTF. The CDR3 DNA reads TGTGCCTGGAGCGAAGGTCCTAGAGACACCTTC. Variable domain in full (rest from reference TRBV30 and TRBJ1-2): SQTIHQWPATLVQPVGSPLSLECTVEGTSNPNLYWYRQAAGRGLQLLFYSVGIGQISSEVPQNLSASRPQDRQFILSSKKLLLSDSGFYLCAWSEGPRDTFGSGTRLTVV.

The CDR3, as DNA: TGTGCCAGTAGCGACCTGGAACTAGCAGGTGAGCAGTTCTTC. Translating it yields CASSDLELAGEQFF. The chain has TRBV25-1 and TRBJ2-1; D possibly corresponds to TRBD2 (6 bases). Per germline, CDR1 MGHDK and CDR2 SYGVNS. V was cut by 9 bases and J by 9 bases, with 21 bases left in between. This CDR3 has 14 residues.

V usage is TRBV14 and J usage is TRBJ2-5, with TRBD2 matching 12 bases. Per the germline V gene, CDR1 is SGHDN and CDR2 is FVKESK. V was pared by 0 bases and J by 5 bases, with 13 bases of the junction left unmatched. This CDR3 spans 19 amino acids. Written as DNA, the CDR3 is TGTGCCAGCAGCCAAGATCCCCCCTGGACTAGCGGGATAGGGGAGACCCAGTACTTC. Protein sequence: CASSQDPPWTSGIGETQYF.

This clone was recorded many times. This rearrangement joins TRBV9 to TRBJ2-6; no reliable D call. The V gene's germline CDR1 is SGDLS and CDR2 YYNGEE. This CDR3 has 16 amino acids. The V gene lost 4 bases and the J gene lost 0 bases, with 11 bases spanning the gap. CDR3 in amino acids: CASSPPSNSGANVLTF. CDR3 bases: TGTGCCAGCAGCCCCCCCTCGAACTCTGGGGCCAACGTCCTGACTTTC.

This chain uses TRBV4-3 with TRBJ1-5; no definite D call. The CDR3 sequence is 16 residues long. The germline V and J ends were trimmed by 1 base and 1 base, with 11 bases remaining between them. CDR1 and CDR2 (germline): LGHNA, YSLEER. CDR3 nucleotides: TGCGCCAGCAGCCAAGGAGAGCGGTGGAGCAATCAGCCCCAGCATTTT. It codes for CASSQGERWSNQPQHF.

This chain's CDR3 is CAISAGFPQNEQFF. The DNA for the CDR3 is TGTGCCATCAGTGCCGGGTTCCCCCAGAATGAGCAGTTCTTC. J is TRBJ2-1 and V is TRBV10-3; D unclear. Trimming stripped 4 bases from V and 7 bases from J, with 14 bases between. Per germline, CDR1 ENHRY and CDR2 SYGVKD. CDR3 size: 14 residues.

The gene calls are TRBV5-4 and TRBJ2-1, with D possibly being TRBD1 or TRBD2 (5 bases each). V dropped 4 bases and J dropped 6 bases, with 11 bases sitting between them. There are 13 residues in the CDR3. Per germline, CDR1 SGHNT and CDR2 YYREEE (reference sequence). CDR3 residues: CASSTGTSNEQFF. CDR3 coding DNA: TGTGCCAGCAGCACCGGGACCTCCAATGAGCAGTTCTTC.

About this clone: This CDR3 is also generated by other DNA sequences in the sample. The chain joins TRBV6-1 to TRBJ1-5, with D possibly TRBD1 on 6 matching bases. V was pared by 5 bases and J by 3 bases, with 11 bases between. Germline CDR1 and CDR2: MNHNS and SASEGT. The length of the CDR3 is 14 residues. The CDR3: CASSRQVSNQPQHF. The CDR3 region has the DNA TGTGCCAGCAGTCGACAGGTCTCCAATCAGCCCCAGCATTTT.

V gene TRBV18 combines with J gene TRBJ1-2; TRBD1 matches 8 bases. There are 14 residues in the CDR3. With V trimmed by 2 bases and J by 4 bases, 3 bases remained unmatched. CDR1 is KGHSH, CDR2 LQKENI, per germline. In DNA, the CDR3 is TGTGCCAGCTCACCATATGACAGGGGCTATGGCTACACCTTC. It specifies CASSPYDRGYGYTF.

This clone was detected only once. J is TRBJ2-3 and V is TRBV5-1, with TRBD2 identical over 10 bases. The CDR3 spans 15 residues. Germline-derived CDR1 and CDR2 are SGHRS and YFSETQ. The V and J ends lost 4 bases and 4 bases, in that order; junction bases with no gene match: 6. The CDR3 DNA follows: TGCGCCAGCAGCCAGCTAGCGGGAGCGGCAGATACGCAGTATTTT. Protein sequence: CASSQLAGAADTQYF.

V and J are TRBV18 and TRBJ1-5, with D unclear. Trimming removed 5 bases from V and 0 bases from J, with 11 bases in between. The CDR3 runs to 15 residues. The germline V gene encodes CDR1 KGHSH and CDR2 LQKENI. In nucleotides, the CDR3 is TGTGCCAGCTCAAAGTTGAAGGATAGCAATCAGCCCCAGCATTTT. This encodes CASSKLKDSNQPQHF.

The rearrangement joins TRBV27 to TRBJ2-7, with D possibly being TRBD2 (7 bases). The CDR3 has 18 residues. Germline values: CDR1 MNHEY, CDR2 SMNVEV (reference sequence). V was trimmed by 1 base and J by 4 bases, leaving 23 bases between them. In DNA form, the CDR3 reads TGTGCCAGCAGTTTATTCGGGGGGCGGGGGCAGGTTAGGTACGAGCAGTACTTC. This gives the protein CASSLFGGRGQVRYEQYF.

The rearrangement joins TRBV5-1 to TRBJ1-2, with 11 bases matching TRBD1. Losses at the gene ends were 4 bases for V and 10 bases for J; bases not matched to a gene: 6. The CDR3 has 13 amino acids. Per germline, CDR1 SGHRS and CDR2 YFSETQ. CDR3 sequence (DNA): TGCGCCAGCAGCACCGGACAGGGGGCATCCTACACCTTC. It yields the protein CASSTGQGASYTF.

This chain links TRBV11-2 with TRBJ2-7; 11 nucleotides match TRBD2. Losses at the gene ends were 5 bases for V and 0 bases for J; bases not matched to a gene: 6. The CDR3 extends over 16 amino acids. Per germline, CDR1 SGHAT and CDR2 FQNNGV. CDR3 coding DNA: TGTGCCAGCAGCGCGATGACTAGCGGGATCTCCTACGAGCAGTACTTC. It codes for CASSAMTSGISYEQYF.

Turning to this clone: This sample includes further DNA sequences coding for the same CDR3. The rearrangement uses TRBV5-6 and TRBJ2-7, with D perhaps assigned TRBD1 or TRBD2 (5 bases each). The V gene lost 5 bases and the J gene lost 3 bases, with 21 bases spanning the gap. This CDR3 has 16 residues. Per germline, CDR1 SGHDT and CDR2 YYEEEE. The CDR3 protein is CASSLPTGTWDYEQYF. CDR3 DNA sequence: TGTGCCAGCAGTCTGCCCACCGGGACCTGGGACTACGAGCAGTACTTC.

This clone was detected only once. The sample carries other DNA sequences with the same CDR3. V usage is TRBV5-1 and J usage is TRBJ2-7, with TRBD1 as a possible D gene (5 bases). CDR3 length equals 13 residues. Germline assignment: CDR1 SGHRS and CDR2 YFSETQ. V was shortened by 7 bases and J by 0 bases, with 11 bases between the two germline ends. CDR3 sequence: CASGTGSSYEQYF. CDR3 in DNA: TGCGCCAGCGGCACAGGAAGCTCCTACGAGCAGTACTTC.

Regarding this clone: Other DNA variants within this sample encode the same CDR3. The CDR3 sequence is CASSPASTDTQYF. The CDR3 nucleotides read TGTGCCAGCTCACCGGCAAGCACAGATACGCAGTATTTT. The chain couples TRBV18 to TRBJ2-3; D is undetermined. V was trimmed by 3 bases and J by 0 bases, leaving 4 bases between them. Germline CDR1 reads KGHSH; CDR2 reads LQKENI. The CDR3 spans 13 residues.

CDR3 amino acids: CASSHQLGDEQFF. CDR3 coding DNA: TGCGCCAGCAGCCATCAACTTGGCGATGAGCAGTTCTTC. The chain employs TRBV4-1 and TRBJ2-1; D gene ambiguous. The V and J ends lost 3 bases and 8 bases respectively, with 11 bases between them. The CDR3 is 13 residues long. Germline assignment: CDR1 MGHRA and CDR2 YSYEKL.

The chain employs TRBV28 and TRBJ1-5, with D possibly being TRBD1 (6 bases). CDR1 is MDHEN, CDR2 SYDVKM, per germline. This CDR3 spans 17 amino acids. Trimming cost V 5 bases and J 1 base, with 18 bases left between them. CDR3 bases: TGTGCCAGCAGTCCAATGAACAGGGAGTGGAGCAATCAGCCCCAGCATTTT. This codes for CASSPMNREWSNQPQHF.

The gene calls are TRBV27 and TRBJ2-1; 12 bases map to TRBD2. The junction had 13 bases not matched to a gene; V was cut back by 7 bases and J by 9 bases. The germline CDR1 and CDR2 sequences are MNHEY and SMNVEV (reference sequence). The CDR3 loop spans 16 amino acids. The CDR3 loop reads CASMGLAGGRLGEQFF. The DNA for the CDR3 is TGTGCCAGCATGGGGCTAGCGGGAGGGCGGCTCGGTGAGCAGTTCTTC.

J is TRBJ2-6 and V is TRBV6-5; D ambiguous. This CDR3 region has 15 residues. V was pared by 5 bases and J by 2 bases, with 10 bases between. Germline loops: CDR1 MNHEY, CDR2 SVGAGI. The CDR3 reads CASSPGFAGANVLTF. CDR3 nucleotides: TGTGCCAGCAGTCCCGGATTTGCTGGGGCCAACGTCCTGACTTTC.

The gene calls are TRBV7-2 and TRBJ2-1, with 12 bases that match TRBD2. The junction had 4 bases not matched to a gene; V was cut back by 0 bases and J by 10 bases. Germline V gene data show CDR1 as SGHTA and CDR2 as FQGNSA. CDR3 size: 15 residues. This chain's CDR3 is CASSLARLAGDEQFF. The DNA for the CDR3 is TGTGCCAGCAGCTTAGCGCGACTAGCGGGAGACGAGCAGTTCTTC.

This clone has more than one count but fewer than ten. V usage is TRBV28 and J usage is TRBJ2-7; TRBD1 agrees at 7 bases. Germline trimming cut 3 bases from V and 6 bases from J; bases unmatched to any gene: 2. The germline gives CDR1 MDHEN, CDR2 SYDVKM. CDR3 length: 12 amino acids. The DNA for the CDR3 is TGTGCCAGCAGTTTCGACAGGGCCGAGCAGTACTTC. Residues: CASSFDRAEQYF.